The 14 T cell receptor beta chains below all came from one sample that was sequenced in a study of T-cell memory formation after mild COVID-19. In TCRdb, the 5' RACE reads were re-called with MiXCR into one record per CDR3 protein. Of approximately 580,000 distinct CDR3 sequences listed, around 21% are singletons. Specimen: PBMCs or a T cell subset sorted from them (not recorded which). The receptor source for this set is an adult woman who had mild COVID-19 (a few samples of this study predate the infection). Cell type and time point are not known.

This clonotype was recorded a few times. V gene TRBV10-3 combines with J gene TRBJ1-1; weak D call: TRBD1 (5 bases). The germline gives CDR1 ENHRY, CDR2 SYGVKD. This CDR3 spans 12 amino acids. V was cut by 3 bases and J by 5 bases, with 7 bases left in between. Here the CDR3 DNA reads TGTGCCATCAGTGAACGGGGGACTGAAGCTTTCTTT. Translating gives CAISERGTEAFF.

The chain has TRBV15 and TRBJ2-2; D possibly corresponds to TRBD2 (5 bases). V was pared by 1 base and J by 6 bases, with 9 bases between. The CDR3 extends over 14 amino acids. CDR1 is LNHNV and CDR2 is YYDKDF in the germline V gene (reference sequence). CDR3 nucleotides: TGTGCCACCAGCAGAGCCACTAGATCCGGGGAGCTGTTTTTT. Translated, it gives CATSRATRSGELFF.

This sequence joins TRBV27 and TRBJ2-1, with D maybe TRBD2 (5 bases). The ends were cut back, 2 bases at V and 10 bases at J, with 12 bases in the middle. This CDR3 is 13 amino acids long. Germline V CDR1 and CDR2: MNHEY, SMNVEV (reference sequence). CDR3 loop: CASSLRLASEQFF. CDR3 bases: TGTGCCAGCAGTTTAAGGTTGGCTAGCGAGCAGTTCTTC.

The chain joins TRBV24-1 to TRBJ2-3, with D unclear. The V end lost 6 bases, the J end lost 7 bases, and 7 bases lay between the germline ends. Per germline, CDR1 KGHDR and CDR2 SFDVKD. There are 11 residues in the CDR3. This CDR3 is CATSSANTQYF. CDR3 bases: TGTGCCACCAGTTCGGCGAATACGCAGTATTTT.

This clonotype appeared a few times. The rearrangement uses TRBV5-1 and TRBJ2-7; 9 bases are a match to TRBD1. CDR3 length equals 16 residues. Germline values: CDR1 SGHRS, CDR2 YFSETQ. V was clipped by 0 bases and J by 1 base; unmatched bases: 5. In DNA, the CDR3 is TGCGCCAGCAGCTTGGGGGCCGGGACAGGGTCCTACGAGCAGTACTTC. Translating gives CASSLGAGTGSYEQYF.

This clonotype was seen a few times. This chain links TRBV4-3 with TRBJ2-1; D unclear. Trimming pared 0 bases from V and 6 bases from J, leaving 12 bases between. This CDR3 is built from 15 residues. Germline CDR1 and CDR2: LGHNA and YSLEER. The CDR3 sequence: CASSQDRQVGNEQFF. CDR3 DNA sequence: TGCGCCAGCAGCCAAGATCGTCAGGTTGGCAATGAGCAGTTCTTC.

This clonotype has a handful of counts. The chain joins TRBV29-1 to TRBJ1-4; possibly TRBD1 for D (6 bases). CDR1 is SQVTM and CDR2 is ANQGSEA in the germline V gene. CDR3 length: 14 residues. V lost 3 bases, J lost 8 bases, and 16 bases lay in between. The CDR3, as DNA: TGCAGCGTTGAGTTGCCGGGGGCCGAAGAAAAACTGTTTTTT. It encodes CSVELPGAEEKLFF.

This clonotype appeared a few times. The gene calls are TRBV5-1 and TRBJ2-2; 7 bases match TRBD2. The CDR3 spans 15 residues. Germline CDR1 is SGHRS and CDR2 is YFSETQ. V shed 0 bases and J 3 bases; nucleotides not matched to a gene: 2. CDR3 sequence: CASSLVRGDTGELFF. The CDR3, as DNA: TGCGCCAGCAGCTTGGTCCGGGGGGACACCGGGGAGCTGTTTTTT. Full variable domain (missing parts from reference TRBV5-1 and TRBJ2-2): KAGVTQTPRYLIKTRGQQVTLSCSPISGHRSVSWYQQTPGQGLQFLFEYFSETQRNKGNFPGRFSGRQFSNSRSEMNVSTLELGDSALYLCASSLVRGDTGELFFGEGSRLTVL.

The gene calls are TRBV24-1 and TRBJ1-1; TRBD1 agrees at 9 bases. Germline CDR1 KGHDR, CDR2 SFDVKD. CDR3 length: 13 residues. Germline trimming cut 4 bases from V and 7 bases from J; bases unmatched to any gene: 3. The CDR3, as DNA: TGTGCCACCAGTGAGTCGGACAGGGGTGAAGCTTTCTTT. This sequence encodes CATSESDRGEAFF.

In its sample, this clonotype was seen many times. V gene TRBV7-8 combines with J gene TRBJ2-5; D not resolved. The CDR3 covers 15 residues. Trimming stripped 7 bases from V and 4 bases from J, with 19 bases between. Germline V gene lookup returns CDR1 SGHVS and CDR2 FQNEAQ. The CDR3, as DNA: TGTGCCAGCAACCCCCCACCCAGAGGCCGAGAGACCCAGTACTTC. It specifies CASNPPPRGRETQYF.

The chain uses TRBV18 and TRBJ1-2; D is perhaps TRBD1 (5 bases). V lost 3 bases and J lost 2, with 10 bases in between. This CDR3 spans 14 amino acids. The germline V gene has CDR1 KGHSH and CDR2 LQKENI. The CDR3 nucleotides are TGTGCCAGCTCACCTCTGGACAAGAACTATGGCTACACCTTC. Translated: CASSPLDKNYGYTF.

The chain uses TRBV19 and TRBJ2-3, with 7 bases matching TRBD2. The germline V gene encodes CDR1 LNHDA and CDR2 SQIVND (reference sequence). With 9 bases clipped from V and 0 bases from J, the junction kept 6 bases outside the gene matches. The CDR3 is 14 residues long. The CDR3 protein is CASFSGLSTDTQYF. The DNA of the CDR3 is TGTGCCAGCTTTAGCGGGCTAAGCACAGATACGCAGTATTTT.

This clonotype occurred a few times. The V and J genes are TRBV20-1 and TRBJ2-5, with 7 nucleotides matching TRBD2. V lost 3 bases to trimming and J lost 9 bases; unmatched junction nucleotides: 16. Germline CDR1 and CDR2: DFQATT and SNEGSKA (reference sequence). This CDR3 is built from 15 residues. CDR3 sequence reads: CSARPLARPAGAQYF. CDR3 bases: TGCAGTGCTAGGCCGTTGGCGAGGCCCGCGGGGGCCCAGTACTTC.

CDR3 loop: CASSFGTGFSVMANEKLFF. The CDR3 nucleotides are TGTGCCAGCAGCTTTGGGACAGGCTTTTCAGTTATGGCTAATGAAAAACTGTTTTTT. The V call is TRBV7-9, the J call TRBJ1-4; TRBD1 matches at 8 bases. Germline-derived CDR1 and CDR2 are SEHNR and FQNEAQ (reference sequence). This CDR3 comprises 19 residues. Trimming took 3 bases from V and 3 from J; bases not matched to a gene: 15. Filled out from reference TRBV7-9 and TRBJ1-4, the complete variable domain reads DTGVSQNPRHKITKRGQNVTFRCDPISEHNRLYWYRQTLGQGPEFLTYFQNEAQLEKSRLLSDRFSAERPKGSFSTLEIQRTEQGDSAMYLCASSFGTGFSVMANEKLFFGSGTQLSVL.